One sample yielded the 10 T cell receptor beta chains listed below, sequenced in a study of beta chain features in type 1 diabetes. As every portion of the isolated RNA was reverse transcribed, the sequencing read expressed TCRB transcripts. Sequencing was performed with immunoSEQ multiplex PCR; in TCRdb, only in-frame clones are kept and a portion is missing. This sample has hundreds of thousands of clones, with 6.5% to 10% found just once. Sequencing used central memory CD4+ T cells from blood. These receptors were obtained from a woman between 18 and 29 years old in good health.

The rearrangement joins TRBV9 to TRBJ2-2; 13 bases are a match to TRBD2. The V gene end was trimmed by 4 bases and the J gene end by 5 bases; junction bases not matched to a gene: 11. Germline V CDR1 and CDR2: SGDLS, YYNGEE. CDR3 length: 18 amino acids. Here the CDR3 DNA reads TGTGCCAGCAGCCCGGGGAGAGGACTAGCGGGAGTTACCGGGGAGCTGTTTTTT. It specifies CASSPGRGLAGVTGELFF.

This clone came up a few times. The chain joins TRBV14 to TRBJ2-5, with D uncertain. Germline V CDR1 and CDR2: SGHDN, FVKESK. The CDR3 runs to 13 residues. Trimming stripped 1 base from V and 1 base from J, with 4 bases between. The CDR3 is CASSQVIQETQYF. The CDR3 coding sequence is TGTGCCAGCAGCCAAGTCATCCAAGAGACCCAGTACTTC.

Concerning this clone: The junction departs from the called germline gene at one end, perhaps through a read error. The chain uses TRBV7-9 and TRBJ2-5, with 7 positions matching TRBD2. This CDR3 is 14 amino acids long. Germline V gene sequence: CDR1 SEHNR, CDR2 FQNEAQ (reference sequence). CDR3 protein: CASSVGAGPETQYF. Written as DNA, the CDR3 is TGCGCCAGCAGCGTCGGAGCGGGACCCGAGACCCAGTACTTC.

This clone turned up a few times. The V call is TRBV7-3, the J call TRBJ2-1; TRBD2 matches 9 bases. This CDR3 is 15 amino acids long. Trimming cost V 5 bases and J 8 bases; bases outside gene matches: 10. CDR1 is SGHTA and CDR2 is FQGTGA in the germline V gene. The CDR3 coding sequence is TGTGCCAGCAGCGTCGGCCTAGCGGGACTATATGAGCAGTTCTTC. Its translation is CASSVGLAGLYEQFF.

Turning to this clone: Other nucleotide sequences in the sample specify the same CDR3. The rearrangement joins TRBV28 to TRBJ2-7; 8 positions match TRBD1. V shed 4 bases, J shed 0 bases, and the junction held 2 bases outside the gene matches. Germline V CDR1 and CDR2: MDHEN, SYDVKM. CDR3 size: 14 residues. The CDR3 nucleotides read TGTGCCAGCAGTTCGACAGGGGCCTCCTACGAGCAGTACTTC. It translates to CASSSTGASYEQYF.

A few counts support this clone. The chain joins TRBV6-5 to TRBJ1-2; D is possibly TRBD1 (5 bases). This CDR3 contains 13 residues. The germline V gene encodes CDR1 MNHEY and CDR2 SVGAGI. V was shortened by 8 bases and J by 6 bases, with 16 bases between the two germline ends. This CDR3 reads CASGDLAVDGYTF. The CDR3 nucleotides read TGTGCCAGCGGGGACTTGGCAGTAGATGGCTACACCTTC.

The chain is built from TRBV4-3 and TRBJ2-1; TRBD1 matches at 9 bases. With 0 bases clipped from V and 9 bases from J, the junction kept 6 bases outside the gene matches. The CDR3 is 15 amino acids. Germline V CDR1 and CDR2: LGHNA, YSLEER. CDR3 loop: CASSQDPGQGGEQFF. In DNA form, the CDR3 reads TGCGCCAGCAGCCAAGACCCGGGACAGGGAGGTGAGCAGTTCTTC.

This clone was picked up a small number of times. The gene calls are TRBV25-1 and TRBJ2-5; a possible D gene is TRBD2 (5 bases). Near its end, the DNA agrees better with TRBJ2-7, so the J call may be wrong. CDR1 and CDR2 from the germline V gene are MGHDK and SYGVNS. The CDR3 length is 13 residues. The CDR3 protein is CASSGGGYYEQYF. CDR3 DNA sequence: TGTGCCAGCAGTGGCGGAGGCTACTACGAGCAGTACTTC.

The rearrangement uses TRBV7-2 and TRBJ2-1; a possible D gene is TRBD1 (5 bases). CDR3 size: 14 residues. The V gene's germline CDR1 is SGHTA and CDR2 FQGNSA. The germline V and J ends were trimmed by 2 bases and 11 bases, with 16 bases remaining between them. The CDR3 reads CASSLSQDTKQQFF. CDR3 nucleotides: TGTGCCAGCAGCTTAAGTCAGGACACTAAACAGCAGTTCTTC.

J is TRBJ2-3 and V is TRBV7-3; D gene ambiguous. This CDR3 has 15 amino acids. The V gene lost 3 bases and the J gene lost 1 base, with 11 bases spanning the gap. The germline V gene encodes CDR1 SGHTA and CDR2 FQGTGA. DNA for the CDR3: TGTGCCAGCAGCTTTTGGGGAAAGGGCACAGATACGCAGTATTTT. Translation: CASSFWGKGTDTQYF.